The 27 T cell receptor beta chains given below trace back to one sample, sequenced in a study of T cell responses to AZD1222 COVID-19 vaccine. TCRdb's table, derived via immunoSEQ multiplex PCR, lists solely in-frame clones and lacks some. The repertoire holds about 96,000 clones, with roughly nine tenths as singletons. The sample in question was peripheral blood, obtained on day 0 of AZD1222 vaccination. The receptors shown here come from an adult in good health.

This sequence joins TRBV29-1 and TRBJ1-4, with D perhaps TRBD1 (6 bases). The germline V gene has CDR1 SQVTM and CDR2 ANQGSEA. The CDR3 is 13 residues long. Here the CDR3 reads CSAGERGNEKLFF. CDR3 nucleotide sequence: TGCTCGGCAGGGGAGAGGGGTAATGAAAAACTGTTTTTT.

This chain links TRBV28 with TRBJ1-1; a weak D match, TRBD1 (6 bases). V lost 4 bases and J 0 bases, leaving 6 bases between the germline ends. The CDR3 spans 13 residues. Germline values: CDR1 MDHEN, CDR2 SYDVKM. As DNA, the CDR3 is TGTGCCAGCAGTTCAGGGGTGAACACTGAAGCTTTCTTT. Its translation is CASSSGVNTEAFF.

The chain recombines TRBV7-2 with TRBJ1-5; D unclear. The V end lost 1 base, the J end lost 4 bases, and 8 bases lay between the germline ends. The CDR3 runs 14 residues. Germline CDR1 and CDR2: SGHTA and FQGNSA. For the CDR3, the DNA is TGTGCCAGCAGCTTAGAGGTTGGGAATCAGCCCCAGCATTTT. It is translated as CASSLEVGNQPQHF. The variable domain in full, with the rest retrieved from reference TRBV7-2 and TRBJ1-5, is GAGVSQSPSNKVTEKGKDVELRCDPISGHTALYWYRQSLGQGLEFLIYFQGNSAPDKSGLPSDRFSAERTGGSVSTLTIQRTQQEDSAVYLCASSLEVGNQPQHFGDGTRLSIL.

V is TRBV18 and J is TRBJ2-7, with no clear D. The germline gives CDR1 KGHSH, CDR2 LQKENI. This CDR3 has 13 amino acids. V was trimmed by 2 bases and J by 6 bases, leaving 11 bases between them. This CDR3 reads CASSPASSAEQYF. CDR3 in DNA: TGTGCCAGCTCACCAGCATCGAGTGCCGAGCAGTACTTC.

The chain is built from TRBV7-2 and TRBJ2-3; D is tentatively TRBD1 or TRBD2 (5 bases each). CDR3 length: 13 amino acids. Germline V lookup: CDR1 SGHTA, CDR2 FQGNSA. Trimming left V 4 bases short and J 2 bases short, with 7 bases between. CDR3 DNA sequence: TGTGCCAGCAGCTCCGGGGCCACAGATACGCAGTATTTT. Its translation is CASSSGATDTQYF.

The table lists this clone with a few counts. The chain has TRBV19 and TRBJ2-2; TRBD1 matches 7 bases. V lost 7 bases to trimming and J lost 6 bases; unmatched junction nucleotides: 8. CDR3 length: 14 residues. Germline CDR1 and CDR2: LNHDA and SQIVND (reference sequence). CDR3 DNA: TGTGCCAGTATCTCTGACAGGGTCGCCGGGGAGCTGTTTTTT. Translating it yields CASISDRVAGELFF. The full variable domain, completed using reference TRBV19 and TRBJ2-2, is DGGITQSPKYLFRKEGQNVTLSCEQNLNHDAMYWYRQDPGQGLRLIYYSQIVNDFQKGDIAEGYSVSREKKESFPLTVTSAQKNPTAFYLCASISDRVAGELFFGEGSRLTVL.

This sequence joins TRBV4-2 and TRBJ2-7, with 7 nucleotides matching TRBD1. CDR3 length equals 15 residues. The germline CDR1 and CDR2 sequences are LGHNA and YNFKEQ. The V and J ends lost 1 base and 0 bases, in that order; junction bases with no gene match: 3. The CDR3 protein is CASSQAGQSSYEQYF. CDR3 nucleotides: TGTGCCAGCAGCCAAGCGGGACAGAGCTCCTACGAGCAGTACTTC.

V usage is TRBV24-1 and J usage is TRBJ1-5; 7 bases align to TRBD1. The CDR3 consists of 16 residues. Per the germline V gene, CDR1 is KGHDR and CDR2 is SFDVKD. With 2 bases clipped from V and 7 bases from J, the junction kept 10 bases outside the gene matches. The CDR3 DNA is TGTGCCACCAGTGATTCCCCGACAGGGATTGCACAGCCCCAGCATTTT. The encoded protein is CATSDSPTGIAQPQHF.

The chain is built from TRBV5-1 and TRBJ2-1, with D possibly being TRBD1 (6 bases). Trimming removed 2 bases from V and 0 bases from J, with 9 bases in between. The CDR3 contains 15 residues. Germline loops: CDR1 SGHRS, CDR2 YFSETQ. CDR3 DNA sequence: TGCGCCAGCAGCTTCCAGGGGAGCTCCTACAATGAGCAGTTCTTC. Protein product: CASSFQGSSYNEQFF. Complete variable domain (other parts from reference TRBV5-1 and TRBJ2-1): KAGVTQTPRYLIKTRGQQVTLSCSPISGHRSVSWYQQTPGQGLQFLFEYFSETQRNKGNFPGRFSGRQFSNSRSEMNVSTLELGDSALYLCASSFQGSSYNEQFFGPGTRLTVL.

V is TRBV5-1 and J is TRBJ1-2; 7 positions agree with TRBD1. V shed 3 bases, J shed 6 bases, and the junction held 14 bases outside the gene matches. The CDR3 length is 16 residues. Germline lookup yields CDR1 SGHRS and CDR2 YFSETQ. The DNA of the CDR3 is TGCGCCAGCAGCTGGGGGGCCTCGACAGGGAAGGATGGCTACACCTTC. Translated, it gives CASSWGASTGKDGYTF.

This clone occurred a few times. The chain joins TRBV5-4 to TRBJ1-2; D gene unclear. Trimming stripped 0 bases from V and 6 bases from J, with 3 bases between. This CDR3 has 11 amino acids. The germline V gene encodes CDR1 SGHNT and CDR2 YYREEE (reference sequence). Here the CDR3 reads CASSLGNGYTF. CDR3 DNA: TGTGCCAGCAGCTTGGGAAATGGCTACACCTTC.

Of note for this clone: The junction departs from germline at one end; a sequencing error may be responsible. J is TRBJ1-4 and V is TRBV28; 10 nucleotides line up with TRBD1. Germline assignment: CDR1 MDHEN and CDR2 SYDVKM. This CDR3 spans 16 amino acids. The CDR3 region is CASSSTHRDRGRLEVF. CDR3 DNA sequence: TGTGCCAGCAGTTCAACTCACCGGGACAGGGGCCGCCTGGAGGTTTTT.

V usage is TRBV6-1 and J usage is TRBJ2-1; no firm D call. The germline V gene encodes CDR1 MNHNS and CDR2 SASEGT. CDR3 length equals 14 residues. Trimming took off 2 bases at V and 9 bases at J, with 14 bases between the two ends. Here the CDR3 reads CASSERKRLGEQFF. CDR3 DNA sequence: TGTGCCAGCAGTGAAAGAAAAAGGTTGGGTGAGCAGTTCTTC.

The V and J genes are TRBV28 and TRBJ1-6, with D possibly matching TRBD1 (5 bases). The CDR3 loop spans 13 amino acids. Germline V lookup: CDR1 MDHEN, CDR2 SYDVKM. For the CDR3, the DNA is TGTGCTGCGGGGGGATCGCGTGAGTCACCCCTCCACTTT. Amino acid sequence: CAAGGSRESPLHF. Drawing the rest from reference TRBV28 and TRBJ1-6, the complete variable domain is DVKVTQSSRYLVKRTGEKVFLECVQDMDHENMFWYRQDPGLGLRLIYFSYDVKMKEKGDIPEGYSVSREKKERFSLILESASTNQTSMYLCAAGGSRESPLHFGNGTRLTVT.

This chain joins TRBV19 and TRBJ1-3, with D possibly TRBD1 on 6 matching bases. CDR3 size: 13 residues. CDR1 LNHDA and CDR2 SQIVND come from the germline V gene (reference sequence). Trimming left V 5 bases short and J 3 bases short, with 8 bases between. CDR3 coding DNA: TGTGCCAGTAGTCAGGGGATTGGAAACACCATATATTTT. Protein sequence: CASSQGIGNTIYF.

This chain uses TRBV7-2 with TRBJ2-7; the D is unclear. V shed 3 bases and J shed 3 bases, with 9 bases lying between them. CDR1 is SGHTA and CDR2 is FQGNSA in the germline V gene. The CDR3 loop spans 13 amino acids. The DNA of the CDR3 is TGTGCCAGCAGCTTCAACAGTTTCTACGAGCAGTACTTC. It yields the protein CASSFNSFYEQYF.

The chain has TRBV3-1 (or the pseudogene TRBV3-2) and TRBJ2-2; D call uncertain. V shed 1 base and J shed 3 bases, with 6 bases lying between them. The germline V gene encodes CDR1 LGHDT and CDR2 YNNKEL (reference sequence). The CDR3 contains 14 residues. In DNA, the CDR3 is TGTGCCAGCAGCCAAGGGACCTACACCGGGGAGCTGTTTTTT. Its translation: CASSQGTYTGELFF.

This sequence joins TRBV27 and TRBJ2-7, with a possible D match to TRBD2 (5 bases). Trimming shortened V by 0 bases and J by 0 bases, and 15 bases separated the two germline ends. The CDR3 covers 17 residues. CDR1 MNHEY and CDR2 SMNVEV come from the germline V gene (reference sequence). The chain's CDR3 is CASSLSSSAGLSYEQYF. As DNA, the CDR3 is TGTGCCAGCAGTTTATCCTCATCCGCGGGTCTCTCCTACGAGCAGTACTTC.

This chain uses TRBV7-3 with TRBJ2-1; 8 nucleotides agree with TRBD2. J was trimmed by 2 bases and V by 5 bases; bases with no gene match: 11. The CDR3 has 17 residues. Germline CDR1 and CDR2: SGHTA and FQGTGA. CDR3 DNA sequence: TGTGCCAGCAGCCTCTATGGGGCGGGAGGCACCTACAATGAGCAGTTCTTC. It translates to CASSLYGAGGTYNEQFF.

The DNA for the CDR3 is TGTGCCAGCAGCGCCGGGACAGGGGGCTTAAAACTGTTTTTT. It yields the protein CASSAGTGGLKLFF. The chain links TRBV2 to TRBJ1-4; TRBD1 matches 12 bases. Germline CDR1 and CDR2: SNHLY and FYNNEI. With 6 bases clipped from V and 10 bases from J, the junction kept 6 bases outside the gene matches. The CDR3 is 14 residues long.

The chain joins TRBV6-5 to TRBJ1-4; D is possibly TRBD1 (5 bases). Looked up from germline, CDR1 is MNHEY and CDR2 is SVGAGI. Trimming left V 7 bases short and J 8 bases short, with 14 bases between. The CDR3 loop spans 13 amino acids. CDR3 sequence: CASTGSIKEKLFF. CDR3 sequence (DNA): TGTGCCAGCACAGGGTCGATCAAGGAAAAACTGTTTTTT.

This rearrangement joins TRBV29-1 to TRBJ2-3; D ambiguous. CDR1 is SQVTM and CDR2 is ANQGSEA in the germline V gene. V gave up 8 bases and J gave up 9 bases, with 15 bases separating them. CDR3 length equals 11 residues. The CDR3 loop reads CSIPDSRTQYF. CDR3 sequence (DNA): TGCAGCATTCCGGATTCGAGGACGCAGTATTTT.

This chain links TRBV7-8 with TRBJ2-7; 8 bases line up with TRBD2. V trimming: 0 bases; J trimming: 1 base; junction bases outside the gene matches: 5. Germline CDR1 reads SGHVS; CDR2 reads FQNEAQ. This CDR3 is built from 16 residues. The CDR3 DNA reads as TGTGCCAGCAGCTTAGCGGGCGTAGCGGGGTCCTACGAGCAGTACTTC. Amino acids: CASSLAGVAGSYEQYF.

This sequence joins TRBV19 and TRBJ1-2; 8 positions agree with TRBD1. The CDR3 contains 17 residues. Germline CDR1 and CDR2: LNHDA and SQIVND (reference sequence). V was clipped by 3 bases and J by 2 bases; unmatched bases: 11. CDR3 protein: CASSIDWGQGANYGYTF. The CDR3 coding sequence is TGTGCCAGTAGTATTGATTGGGGCCAGGGGGCAAACTATGGCTACACCTTC.

This rearrangement joins TRBV5-1 to TRBJ2-1; TRBD1 matches 10 bases. J was trimmed by 2 bases and V by 4 bases; bases with no gene match: 6. There are 16 residues in the CDR3. Germline assignment: CDR1 SGHRS and CDR2 YFSETQ. In DNA, the CDR3 is TGCGCCAGCAGCGTCGGGACAGGGGTTGCCTACAATGAGCAGTTCTTC. This encodes CASSVGTGVAYNEQFF.

The CDR3 DNA is TGTGCCAGCGGGGTGTCAGGGCCCTACGAGCAGTACTTC. It translates to CASGVSGPYEQYF. The chain recombines TRBV7-9 with TRBJ2-7; D is perhaps TRBD1 (5 bases). Germline CDR1 and CDR2: SEHNR and FQNEAQ (reference sequence). This CDR3 has 13 amino acids. V lost 8 bases and J 2 bases, leaving 13 bases between the germline ends.

V and J are TRBV5-1 and TRBJ2-3; D is unresolved. Trimming left V 1 base short and J 0 bases short, with 9 bases between. This CDR3 has 15 residues. Germline values: CDR1 SGHRS, CDR2 YFSETQ. The CDR3 sequence is CASSLWQISTDTQYF. As DNA, the CDR3 is TGCGCCAGCAGCTTGTGGCAGATTAGCACAGATACGCAGTATTTT.